A single sample is the source of the 26 T cell receptor beta chains below, sequenced in a study of blood T cell repertoires in COVID-19. Generated by immunoSEQ multiplex PCR, the TCRdb table keeps only in-frame clones and is missing some. The top ten clones hold around 2.6% of a sample with some 80,000 clones, 85% to 90% of them seen once. Sequencing input: peripheral blood. Source of these receptors: a human donor in a cohort sampled during active COVID-19.

V is TRBV21-1 and J is TRBJ1-1. TRBV21-1 is a pseudogene. The length of the CDR3 is 15 residues. The CDR3 coding sequence is TGTGCCAGCAGCAAACTGAAAGCGATGAACACTGAAGCTTTCTTT. Translation: CASSKLKAMNTEAFF.

The V and J genes are TRBV7-2 and TRBJ2-7; D may be TRBD1 (5 bases). Trimming took 2 bases from V and 1 from J, leaving 12 bases between them. The germline CDR1 and CDR2 sequences are SGHTA and FQGNSA. This CDR3 has 15 residues. The CDR3 here is CASSLYQGWSYEQYF. DNA for the CDR3: TGTGCCAGCAGCTTATATCAGGGTTGGTCCTACGAGCAGTACTTC.

The gene calls are TRBV15 and TRBJ2-3; TRBD2 aligns across 8 bases. The germline V gene encodes CDR1 LNHNV and CDR2 YYDKDF (reference sequence). V was pared by 5 bases and J by 3 bases, with 7 bases of the junction left unmatched. The CDR3 covers 15 residues. As DNA, the CDR3 is TGTGCCACCAGCCGTACCAGCGGGGGAACAGATACGCAGTATTTT. This gives the protein CATSRTSGGTDTQYF.

A single count supports this clone. V gene TRBV13 combines with J gene TRBJ1-5; TRBD1 is a possible D gene (6 bases). Trimming took off 5 bases at V and 7 bases at J, with 18 bases between the two ends. The germline V gene encodes CDR1 PRHDT and CDR2 FYEKMQ (reference sequence). The CDR3 contains 15 residues. The CDR3 spells CASSKGVGGGQPQHF. The CDR3 coding sequence is TGTGCCAGCAGCAAGGGGGTCGGGGGGGGCCAGCCCCAGCATTTT.

The CDR3 DNA follows: TGTGCCAGCAGAGGGACTAGCGGGAGATTTTCCAACGAGCAGTACTTC. Amino acids: CASRGTSGRFSNEQYF. The J gene is TRBJ2-7, the V gene TRBV7-3, with 14 bases that match TRBD2. The CDR3 spans 16 residues. Germline V gene sequence: CDR1 SGHTA, CDR2 FQGTGA. V lost 6 bases and J lost 5; bases outside the gene matches: 9.

V gene TRBV18 combines with J gene TRBJ2-3, with D perhaps matching TRBD1 (6 bases). The CDR3 covers 13 residues. With 4 bases removed from V and 4 bases from J, the gap between germline ends came to 9 bases. Germline-derived CDR1 and CDR2 are KGHSH and LQKENI. The CDR3 region is CASSQSGADTQYF. The CDR3 coding sequence is TGTGCCAGCTCACAATCAGGGGCAGATACGCAGTATTTT.

This sequence joins TRBV28 and TRBJ1-2; TRBD1 agrees at 8 bases. CDR3 length: 14 residues. With V trimmed by 7 bases and J by 6 bases, 10 bases remained unmatched. Germline V lookup: CDR1 MDHEN, CDR2 SYDVKM. The DNA of the CDR3 is TGTGCCAGCAATCGAGACAGGGGACGAGATGGCTACACCTTC. Its translation: CASNRDRGRDGYTF.

The chain joins TRBV2 to TRBJ2-7; TRBD2 agrees at 8 bases. This CDR3 contains 15 residues. Germline CDR1 reads SNHLY; CDR2 reads FYNNEI. The V and J ends lost 8 bases and 7 bases, in that order; junction bases with no gene match: 16. The CDR3 DNA follows: TGTGCCAGCTGTATGGAGCGGGGGCCCTCTAGGGAGCAGTACTTC. Translated: CASCMERGPSREQYF. The full variable domain, its missing parts supplied by reference TRBV2 and TRBJ2-7, is EPEVTQTPSHQVTQMGQEVILRCVPISNHLYFYWYRQILGQKVEFLVSFYNNEISEKSEIFDDQFSVERPDGSNFTLKIRSTKLEDSAMYFCASCMERGPSREQYFGPGTRLTVT.

J is TRBJ1-1 and V is TRBV19, with TRBD1 matching 9 bases. J was trimmed by 5 bases and V by 5 bases; bases with no gene match: 3. The CDR3 spans 13 residues. Germline assignment: CDR1 LNHDA and CDR2 SQIVND (reference sequence). The CDR3 DNA reads as TGTGCCAGTAGTTATGACAGGGGGACTGAAGCTTTCTTT. Translation: CASSYDRGTEAFF.

The chain has TRBV7-9 and TRBJ1-2; no clear D gene. Germline-derived CDR1 and CDR2 are SEHNR and FQNEAQ (reference sequence). CDR3 size: 14 residues. Trimming took 5 bases from V and 3 from J, leaving 13 bases between them. For the CDR3, the DNA is TGTGCCAGCAGCCCTCACGGTCTCGACTATGGCTACACCTTC. It codes for CASSPHGLDYGYTF.

The rearrangement uses TRBV6-2 or TRBV6-3 and TRBJ2-7, with TRBD2 as a possible D gene (5 bases). Germline CDR1 and CDR2: MNHEY and SVGEGT. This CDR3 is 15 amino acids long. V was pared by 0 bases and J by 2 bases, with 11 bases between. The CDR3 reads CASSYSGVTTYEQYF. In nucleotides, the CDR3 is TGTGCCAGCAGTTACTCCGGGGTTACAACCTACGAGCAGTACTTC.

The V and J genes are TRBV7-2 and TRBJ2-1, with a weak D call TRBD2 (5 bases). The CDR3 sequence is 14 residues long. Trimming removed 2 bases from V and 9 bases from J, with 14 bases in between. Germline values: CDR1 SGHTA, CDR2 FQGNSA. This CDR3 is CASSLRGTTTEQFF. The CDR3 region has the DNA TGTGCCAGCAGCTTACGGGGAACGACCACTGAGCAGTTCTTC.

The chain links TRBV7-3 to TRBJ2-1; D is unresolved. CDR1 SGHTA and CDR2 FQGTGA come from the germline V gene. V lost 2 bases, J lost 9 bases, and 14 bases lay in between. The CDR3 sequence is 14 residues long. CDR3 amino acids: CASSLPGGSREQFF. The CDR3 DNA sequence: TGTGCCAGCAGCTTACCGGGTGGTAGCCGTGAGCAGTTCTTC.

The chain employs TRBV9 and TRBJ2-1; TRBD2 aligns across 9 bases. Trimming at V came to 0 bases and at J to 8 bases, leaving 6 bases not matched to a gene. This CDR3 comprises 15 residues. Looked up from germline, CDR1 is SGDLS and CDR2 is YYNGEE. CDR3 sequence: CASSVAPSGVDEQFF. The CDR3, as DNA: TGTGCCAGCAGCGTAGCACCTAGCGGGGTCGATGAGCAGTTCTTC.

The CDR3 region is CASSADRYEQYF. Here the CDR3 DNA reads TGTGCCAGCAGCGCGGACAGGTACGAGCAGTACTTC. The rearrangement links TRBV7-2 to TRBJ2-7, with TRBD1 identical over 7 bases. The CDR3 covers 12 residues. The J segment lost 4 bases and the V segment lost 5 bases, leaving 2 bases of the junction unmatched. Germline V gives CDR1 SGHTA, CDR2 FQGNSA. The whole variable domain, remainder taken from reference TRBV7-2 and TRBJ2-7, is GAGVSQSPSNKVTEKGKDVELRCDPISGHTALYWYRQSLGQGLEFLIYFQGNSAPDKSGLPSDRFSAERTGGSVSTLTIQRTQQEDSAVYLCASSADRYEQYFGPGTRLTVT.

V usage is TRBV25-1 and J usage is TRBJ2-7, with 8 bases fitting TRBD2. The germline gives CDR1 MGHDK, CDR2 SYGVNS. With 1 base clipped from V and 3 bases from J, the junction kept 5 bases outside the gene matches. The CDR3 is 15 residues long. The CDR3 loop reads CASSEWGSGNYEQYF. The CDR3 DNA reads TGTGCCAGCAGTGAATGGGGTAGCGGGAACTACGAGCAGTACTTC.

V and J are TRBV6-6 and TRBJ2-3; TRBD1 matches at 7 bases. V lost 5 bases, J lost 6 bases, and 8 bases stayed unmatched. The germline gives CDR1 MNHNY, CDR2 SVGAGI (reference sequence). The CDR3 covers 14 residues. The CDR3 DNA reads as TGTGCCAGCAGTCCCCGACAGGGAGTGGATACGCAGTATTTT. This translates into CASSPRQGVDTQYF.

J is TRBJ2-7 and V is TRBV13; no clear D. CDR1 is PRHDT, CDR2 FYEKMQ, per germline (reference sequence). CDR3 length: 17 amino acids. V lost 0 bases and J 2 bases, leaving 17 bases between the germline ends. CDR3 nucleotide sequence: TGTGCCAGCAGCTTAGGTTACCGGCAGACAAAAACCTACGAGCAGTACTTC. This codes for CASSLGYRQTKTYEQYF.

This clone occurred once. V gene TRBV6-2 or TRBV6-3 combines with J gene TRBJ2-7; D is unresolved. CDR1 is MNHEY and CDR2 is SVGEGT in the germline V gene. V lost 5 bases and J 4 bases, leaving 6 bases between the germline ends. The length of the CDR3 is 11 residues. This CDR3 reads CASSHMYEQYF. The CDR3 coding sequence is TGTGCCAGCAGTCACATGTACGAGCAGTACTTC.

This chain links TRBV6-5 with TRBJ2-7; 10 bases match TRBD1. CDR1 MNHEY and CDR2 SVGAGI come from the germline V gene. The CDR3 has 14 residues. J gave up 2 bases and V 7 bases, and 5 bases lay outside the gene matches. Here the CDR3 DNA reads TGTGCCAGCAAAGCCGGGACAGGGGCCTACGAGCAGTACTTC. Its translation is CASKAGTGAYEQYF.

The chain has TRBV7-2 and TRBJ2-1; a weak D match, TRBD2 (6 bases). The germline V and J ends were trimmed by 1 base and 12 bases, with 19 bases remaining between them. CDR1 and CDR2 from the germline V gene are SGHTA and FQGNSA. This CDR3 has 15 amino acids. The CDR3 sequence: CASSLDGGRTIGQFF. The CDR3 coding sequence is TGTGCCAGCAGCTTAGACGGGGGACGGACGATAGGGCAGTTCTTC.

This clone was recorded a few times. J is TRBJ1-5 and V is TRBV27; possibly TRBD1 for D (5 bases). The length of the CDR3 is 14 residues. V dropped 6 bases and J dropped 3 bases, with 12 bases sitting between them. Germline CDR1 is MNHEY and CDR2 is SMNVEV (reference sequence). The CDR3 protein is CASSPDSDNQPQHF. The DNA of the CDR3 is TGTGCCAGCAGCCCTGACAGCGACAATCAGCCCCAGCATTTT.

The chain joins TRBV6-5 to TRBJ2-1; 9 bases align to TRBD1. Germline values: CDR1 MNHEY, CDR2 SVGAGI. The CDR3 contains 15 residues. After removal of 5 bases from V and 4 bases from J, the junction contained 6 bases not matched to a gene. The CDR3 DNA is TGTGCCAGCAGTCCCACAGGGGGCGTATACAATGAGCAGTTCTTC. It translates to CASSPTGGVYNEQFF.

The chain combines TRBV4-2 with TRBJ2-1; TRBD2 is a possible D gene (5 bases). This CDR3 has 16 amino acids. Trimming shortened V by 0 bases and J by 8 bases, and 17 bases separated the two germline ends. Looked up from germline, CDR1 is LGHNA and CDR2 is YNFKEQ. The CDR3 DNA is TGTGCCAGCAGCCAAGATTTAGCTAGCTTTGAGGATGAGCAGTTCTTC. Its protein product is CASSQDLASFEDEQFF.

V gene TRBV5-1 combines with J gene TRBJ2-1; TRBD2 agrees at 8 bases. J lost 2 bases, V lost 4 bases, and 11 bases had no gene match. Germline CDR1 SGHRS, CDR2 YFSETQ. CDR3 length: 17 residues. The CDR3 reads CASSMNKAGVTYNEQFF. The CDR3 nucleotides are TGCGCCAGCAGCATGAATAAAGCGGGGGTAACCTACAATGAGCAGTTCTTC.

The chain recombines TRBV5-1 with TRBJ1-1; TRBD1 agrees at 7 bases. This CDR3 comprises 14 residues. With 3 bases clipped from V and 6 bases from J, the junction kept 8 bases outside the gene matches. CDR1 is SGHRS and CDR2 is YFSETQ in the germline V gene. Written as DNA, the CDR3 is TGCGCCAGCAGCTCGGGCGATCAGGGGGCTGAAGCTTTCTTT. This sequence encodes CASSSGDQGAEAFF.